A single sample is the source of the 12 T cell receptor beta chains below, sequenced in a study of T cells in Graves' hyperthyroidism and ophthalmopathy. RNA transcripts gave rise to amplified TCR beta CDR3 regions. HTBI primers were employed in a first-round RT-PCR of the TCR CDR3. In TCRdb, the multiplex PCR reads were re-called with MiXCR into one record per CDR3 protein. This sample yields around 600,000 distinct CDR3 sequences, of which roughly 16% are seen a single time; 2.5% to 4% belongs to the top ten. What was sequenced was blood. Receptors originate from a woman between 35 and 50 years old with Graves' ophthalmopathy.

The sample holds a few counts of this clonotype. The chain links TRBV6-1 to TRBJ2-3, with 11 bases matching TRBD2. Germline V lookup: CDR1 MNHNS, CDR2 SASEGT. This CDR3 spans 15 amino acids. The trim removed 2 bases at V and 6 bases at J, leaving 4 bases unmatched. The CDR3 spells CASSETSGGQDTQYF. The CDR3 nucleotides read TGTGCCAGCAGTGAAACTAGCGGGGGCCAGGATACGCAGTATTTT.

This clonotype was observed a handful of times. The CDR3 region has the DNA TGTGCCAGCAGTGACCTCGGGAGCTATAGCAATCAGCCCCAGCATTTT. It specifies CASSDLGSYSNQPQHF. V gene TRBV6-2 or TRBV6-3 combines with J gene TRBJ1-5; D gene ambiguous. Trimming took off 5 bases at V and 0 bases at J, with 14 bases between the two ends. This CDR3 has 16 amino acids. Germline CDR1 MNHEY, CDR2 SVGEGT.

This rearrangement joins TRBV20-1 to TRBJ2-7; D might be TRBD1 or TRBD2, each matching 6 bases. CDR3 length: 13 amino acids. V lost 1 base and J 6 bases, leaving 13 bases between the germline ends. Germline V gives CDR1 DFQATT, CDR2 SNEGSKA (reference sequence). CDR3 DNA: TGCAGTGCTAGAGGAGGGGGGTTCGGCGAGCAGTACTTC. Translated, it gives CSARGGGFGEQYF.

This chain uses TRBV6-1 with TRBJ2-3; D is possibly TRBD2 (6 bases). The V gene lost 3 bases and the J gene lost 0 bases, with 16 bases spanning the gap. The CDR3 contains 17 residues. Germline V gives CDR1 MNHNS, CDR2 SASEGT. CDR3 sequence: CASSESSGVTSTDTQYF. The DNA for the CDR3 is TGTGCCAGCAGTGAGAGTTCGGGGGTCACCAGCACAGATACGCAGTATTTT.

This chain connects TRBV27 to TRBJ2-7; weak D call: TRBD2 (6 bases). CDR3 size: 14 residues. Trimming pared 10 bases from V and 6 bases from J, leaving 22 bases between. Germline V lookup: CDR1 MNHEY, CDR2 SMNVEV (reference sequence). CDR3 in amino acids: CATKGRDSPFEQYF. CDR3 DNA: TGTGCCACTAAGGGAAGGGACTCCCCTTTCGAGCAGTACTTC.

In this sample, this clonotype turned up a few times. The gene calls are TRBV18 and TRBJ2-1; TRBD2 matches 7 bases. Germline V gene lookup returns CDR1 KGHSH and CDR2 LQKENI. The CDR3 covers 16 residues. With 5 bases clipped from V and 8 bases from J, the junction kept 15 bases outside the gene matches. The CDR3: CASSELSSGIAYEQFF. In DNA form, the CDR3 reads TGTGCCAGCTCAGAGTTGTCCAGCGGGATTGCTTATGAGCAGTTCTTC.

The chain has TRBV7-9 and TRBJ1-2; D is unresolved. The CDR3 sequence is 16 residues long. The germline V gene encodes CDR1 SEHNR and CDR2 FQNEAQ (reference sequence). V dropped 3 bases and J dropped 0 bases, with 14 bases sitting between them. The DNA for the CDR3 is TGTGCCAGCAGCTTCAGTGTGTCCGGCACTAACTATGGCTACACCTTC. This sequence encodes CASSFSVSGTNYGYTF.

This clonotype has only a few counts. The rearrangement joins TRBV28 to TRBJ2-7, with a weak D call TRBD1 (6 bases). Germline assignment: CDR1 MDHEN and CDR2 SYDVKM. The CDR3 totals 14 residues. V lost 6 bases and J 7 bases, leaving 19 bases between the germline ends. The CDR3 DNA follows: TGTGCCAGCAGCCGGCAAAACCCAGGGGTTGAGCAGTACTTC. It translates to CASSRQNPGVEQYF.

This clonotype has a count of ten or more. This chain connects TRBV3-1 to TRBJ2-1; D tentatively reads TRBD1 or TRBD2 (6 bases each). In germline, CDR1 is LGHDT, CDR2 YNNKEL (reference sequence). V lost 3 bases, J lost 4 bases, and 19 bases lay in between. This CDR3 has 17 amino acids. CDR3 in amino acids: CASSHPSHLGGYNEQFF. CDR3 nucleotide sequence: TGTGCCAGCAGCCACCCATCTCACCTAGGGGGGTACAATGAGCAGTTCTTC.

This clonotype was seen many times. The V and J genes are TRBV30 and TRBJ2-7; 7 nucleotides line up with TRBD1. Germline V gene sequence: CDR1 GTSNPN, CDR2 SVGIG (reference sequence). The CDR3 contains 13 residues. V gave up 0 bases and J gave up 5 bases; unmatched junction bases: 4. CDR3 loop: CAWSVKGADEQYF. The DNA for the CDR3 is TGTGCCTGGAGTGTCAAGGGGGCCGACGAGCAGTACTTC.

The chain recombines TRBV11-1 with TRBJ2-3, with a possible D match to TRBD2 (6 bases). Germline loops: CDR1 SGHAT, CDR2 FQDESV (reference sequence). Trimming shortened V by 7 bases and J by 0 bases, and 17 bases separated the two germline ends. There are 16 residues in the CDR3. This chain's CDR3 is CASTQTGTLSTDTQYF. CDR3 DNA: TGTGCCAGCACCCAGACCGGGACTCTAAGCACAGATACGCAGTATTTT.

This clonotype was counted only a few times. The V call is TRBV11-3, the J call TRBJ2-2; D is perhaps TRBD1 (5 bases). CDR3 length: 17 residues. Germline V gene lookup returns CDR1 SGHNT and CDR2 YENEEA. The V and J ends lost 7 bases and 5 bases respectively, with 23 bases between them. CDR3 protein: CASNLPGHSDATGELFF. The CDR3, as DNA: TGTGCCAGCAACCTCCCTGGACATAGTGATGCGACCGGGGAGCTGTTTTTT.